These 16 T cell receptor beta chains share one sample of origin, sequenced in a study of blood T cell repertoires in COVID-19. Sequenced by immunoSEQ multiplex PCR; TCRdb stores in-frame clones only, minus some. The sample comprises about 150,000 clones, 82% of which are singletons, and 13% to 15% rests with the top ten. What was sequenced was peripheral blood. The receptors stem from a human donor with acute or convalescent COVID-19. The donor label of this sample is uncertain.

The sample holds one count of this clone. The gene calls are TRBV10-3 and TRBJ1-2, with a weak D call TRBD1 (5 bases). Germline V gene lookup returns CDR1 ENHRY and CDR2 SYGVKD. Trimming took off 0 bases at V and 0 bases at J, with 11 bases between the two ends. The CDR3 loop spans 16 amino acids. The CDR3 here is CAISESYRPSNYGYTF. CDR3 bases: TGTGCCATCAGTGAGTCTTACAGGCCTTCTAACTATGGCTACACCTTC.

The DNA for the CDR3 is TGTGCCTGGAACGGAGGGAGCAGGCACCTTGTTTCGGGGAATGAAAAACTGTTTTTT. This sequence encodes CAWNGGSRHLVSGNEKLFF. The rearrangement links TRBV30 to TRBJ1-4; D not resolved. CDR1 and CDR2 (germline): GTSNPN, SVGIG (reference sequence). V dropped 4 bases and J dropped 5 bases, with 29 bases sitting between them. There are 19 residues in the CDR3.

This chain connects TRBV13 to TRBJ1-6; D is uncertain. V was trimmed by 5 bases and J by 6 bases, leaving 11 bases between them. This CDR3 has 14 amino acids. CDR1 is PRHDT and CDR2 is FYEKMQ in the germline V gene (reference sequence). CDR3 residues: CASSQAGFNSPLHF. CDR3 sequence (DNA): TGTGCCAGCAGCCAGGCTGGTTTTAATTCACCCCTCCACTTT.

Here the CDR3 reads CASSYGQNYEQYF. CDR3 sequence (DNA): TGTGCCAGCAGTTACGGGCAGAACTACGAGCAGTACTTC. The V and J genes are TRBV6-6 and TRBJ2-7; D call uncertain. This CDR3 contains 13 residues. The V and J ends lost 2 bases and 3 bases respectively, with 8 bases between them. The germline V gene encodes CDR1 MNHNY and CDR2 SVGAGI (reference sequence).

This clone was counted at least ten times. The chain carries TRBV6-2 or TRBV6-3 and TRBJ1-2; TRBD1 is a possible D gene (6 bases). CDR3 length: 15 residues. Trimming took 5 bases from V and 7 from J, leaving 20 bases between them. Germline CDR1 is MNHEY and CDR2 is SVGEGT. The chain's CDR3 is CASSKAGRGSGGYTF. The CDR3 nucleotides read TGTGCCAGCAGTAAGGCCGGCAGGGGAAGCGGTGGCTACACCTTC.

This chain uses TRBV5-4 with TRBJ1-1; 8 nucleotides line up with TRBD1. Germline trimming cut 2 bases from V and 2 bases from J; bases unmatched to any gene: 2. Germline-derived CDR1 and CDR2 are SGHNT and YYREEE (reference sequence). The CDR3 is 14 amino acids. For the CDR3, the DNA is TGTGCCAGCAGCTTAGACAGGGGCAACACTGAAGCTTTCTTT. Translating it yields CASSLDRGNTEAFF.

The gene calls are TRBV6-1 and TRBJ2-4; a possible D gene is TRBD1 (5 bases). Germline CDR1 MNHNS, CDR2 SASEGT. Trimming stripped 2 bases from V and 0 bases from J, with 11 bases between. This CDR3 has 16 residues. CDR3 in amino acids: CASSENPGLAKNIQYF. The CDR3 DNA reads TGTGCCAGCAGTGAAAACCCAGGGCTAGCCAAAAACATTCAGTACTTC.

V is TRBV6-5 and J is TRBJ1-4; D not certain. Germline CDR1 is MNHEY and CDR2 is SVGAGI. The CDR3 has 15 residues. V was trimmed by 3 bases and J by 3 bases, leaving 11 bases between them. In DNA, the CDR3 is TGTGCCAGCAGTTATGTCAACAGACCTAATGAAAAACTGTTTTTT. It specifies CASSYVNRPNEKLFF.

The chain links TRBV6-2 or TRBV6-3 to TRBJ2-5, with TRBD2 matching over 12 bases. The CDR3 consists of 15 residues. Per the germline V gene, CDR1 is MNHEY and CDR2 is SVGEGT. V lost 4 bases and J lost 0; bases outside the gene matches: 0. This CDR3 reads CASSWTSGDQETQYF. CDR3 nucleotide sequence: TGTGCCAGCAGTTGGACTAGCGGGGACCAAGAGACCCAGTACTTC.

The chain carries TRBV30 and TRBJ2-3; 9 bases align to TRBD2. The CDR3 loop spans 17 amino acids. Per germline, CDR1 GTSNPN and CDR2 SVGIG (reference sequence). The trim removed 1 base at V and 5 bases at J, leaving 13 bases unmatched. The CDR3 DNA reads as TGTGCCTGGAGTGACACGTCGCGGGGGGGCAGTCGAGATACGCAGTATTTT. Protein product: CAWSDTSRGGSRDTQYF.

The V and J genes are TRBV19 and TRBJ1-3; D is unresolved. Germline V gives CDR1 LNHDA, CDR2 SQIVND (reference sequence). V lost 5 bases and J lost 2, with 7 bases in between. The CDR3 runs to 13 residues. The CDR3 sequence: CASSGAAGNTIYF. In DNA form, the CDR3 reads TGTGCCAGTAGTGGAGCGGCTGGAAACACCATATATTTT.

This clone was seen a few times. V and J are TRBV19 and TRBJ2-7, with D possibly being TRBD2 (5 bases). The germline V gene has CDR1 LNHDA and CDR2 SQIVND (reference sequence). V was pared by 6 bases and J by 3 bases, with 12 bases between. The CDR3 runs to 13 residues. Written as DNA, the CDR3 is TGTGCCAGTAGCAACTACGGGGTCTACGAGCAGTACTTC. The encoded protein is CASSNYGVYEQYF.

The genes are TRBV18 and TRBJ2-7; TRBD1 matches at 8 bases. J gave up 4 bases and V 5 bases, and 10 bases lay outside the gene matches. Germline-derived CDR1 and CDR2 are KGHSH and LQKENI. The CDR3 contains 15 residues. CDR3 protein: CASSSRDRTLYEQYF. DNA for the CDR3: TGTGCCAGCTCATCCCGGGACAGGACCCTATACGAGCAGTACTTC.

This clone was found a few times. The V and J genes are TRBV3-1 (or the pseudogene TRBV3-2) and TRBJ1-1, with D unresolved. Germline-derived CDR1 and CDR2 are LGHDT and YNNKEL (reference sequence). Trimming pared 1 base from V and 12 bases from J, leaving 24 bases between. This CDR3 comprises 16 residues. The CDR3 sequence: CASSQVRRGPSVITFF. The CDR3 coding sequence is TGTGCCAGCAGCCAAGTTCGTCGGGGTCCCTCGGTGATAACTTTCTTT.

The chain links TRBV18 to TRBJ1-4; possibly TRBD1 for D (5 bases). In germline, CDR1 is KGHSH, CDR2 LQKENI. Trimming took 1 base from V and 0 from J, leaving 9 bases between them. CDR3 length equals 16 residues. The CDR3 spells CASSPQVRATNEKLFF. The CDR3 region has the DNA TGTGCCAGCTCACCACAAGTCAGGGCAACTAATGAAAAACTGTTTTTT.

V and J are TRBV6-2 or TRBV6-3 and TRBJ1-1, with 8 bases lining up with TRBD1. The J segment lost 4 bases and the V segment lost 4 bases, leaving 5 bases of the junction unmatched. This CDR3 is 14 amino acids long. Germline CDR1 reads MNHEY; CDR2 reads SVGEGT. This CDR3 reads CASSSTGASTEAFF. DNA for the CDR3: TGTGCCAGCAGTTCGACAGGGGCTAGCACTGAAGCTTTCTTT.